The T cell receptor (beta chain) under discussion was sequenced for a study of somatic mutations in cytotoxic T cells in rheumatoid arthritis. Concerning this clone: The same CDR3 can be traced to other DNA sequences in this sample.

The protocol was immunoSEQ multiplex PCR, while the TCRdb copy is restricted to in-frame clones and leaves out a portion. This sample has some 20,000 clones, with around 83% found just once. This TCR was sampled from an adult with rheumatoid arthritis. The specimen was CD8+ T cells sorted from blood.

The CDR3: CASSLTGGWETQYF. DNA for the CDR3: TGTGCCAGCAGCTTGACAGGGGGCTGGGAGACCCAGTACTTC. The genes are TRBV7-3 and TRBJ2-5, with TRBD1 identical over 10 bases. Losses at the gene ends were 3 bases for V and 5 bases for J; bases not matched to a gene: 3. Per germline, CDR1 SGHTA and CDR2 FQGTGA. This CDR3 has 14 amino acids.